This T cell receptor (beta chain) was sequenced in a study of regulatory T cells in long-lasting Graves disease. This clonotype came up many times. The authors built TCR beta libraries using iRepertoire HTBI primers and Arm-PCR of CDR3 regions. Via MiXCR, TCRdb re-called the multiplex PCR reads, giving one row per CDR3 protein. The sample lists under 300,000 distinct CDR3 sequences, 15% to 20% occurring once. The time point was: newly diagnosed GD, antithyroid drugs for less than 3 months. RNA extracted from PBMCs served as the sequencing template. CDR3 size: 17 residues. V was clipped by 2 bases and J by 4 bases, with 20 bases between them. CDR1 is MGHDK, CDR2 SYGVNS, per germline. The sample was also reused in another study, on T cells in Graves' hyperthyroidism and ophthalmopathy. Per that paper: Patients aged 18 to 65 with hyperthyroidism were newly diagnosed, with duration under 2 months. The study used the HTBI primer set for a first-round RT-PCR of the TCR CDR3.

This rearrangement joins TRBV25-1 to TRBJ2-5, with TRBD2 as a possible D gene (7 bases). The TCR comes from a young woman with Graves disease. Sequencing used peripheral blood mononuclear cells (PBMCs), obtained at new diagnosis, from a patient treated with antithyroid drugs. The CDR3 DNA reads TGTGCCAGCAGTGAAGGGGCAGTTTCACGGGGGGCAGAGACCCAGTACTTC. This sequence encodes CASSEGAVSRGAETQYF.